This T cell receptor beta chain is drawn from a study of shared clonotypes between healthy human individuals. The CDR3 is 13 residues long. Germline V gene lookup returns CDR1 LNHDA and CDR2 SQIVND (reference sequence). Losses at the gene ends were 8 bases for V and 3 bases for J; bases not matched to a gene: 6. CD45RO-negative, CCR7-selected cells formed the naive CD8 fraction, which excluded terminally differentiated effector memory CD45RA+ cells. Whole-study results and caveats: Naive subsets tended to show greater estimated richness than memory subsets. A limitation of the genetic and exposure-history diversity represented arose from few donors.

Measured with immunoSEQ multiplex PCR; TCRdb has only the in-frame clones, and not every one. The table includes about 1,900,000 clones, about 95% detected once. This clone was seen only once. The target antigen is unknown. This TCR was sampled from a man between 18 and 29 years old in good health. Sequenced input: naive CD8+ T cells sorted from blood. The chain recombines TRBV19 with TRBJ1-1, with 7 bases identical to TRBD1. For the CDR3, the DNA is TGTGCCAGTGGTACAGGGGAGGACACTGAAGCTTTCTTT. Its protein product is CASGTGEDTEAFF.